One and the same sample provided the 8 T cell receptor beta chains below, sequenced in a study of shared clonotypes between healthy human individuals. The table came from immunoSEQ multiplex PCR; TCRdb's copy has only in-frame clones and leaves some out. The data show hundreds of thousands of clones, approximately 96% seen once. Naive CD8 cells lacked CD45RO and underwent positive selection for CCR7, leaving out terminally differentiated effector memory CD45RA+ cells. Sequenced material: naive CD8+ T cells sorted from blood. The receptor source for this set is a woman aged 25-40 years in good health.

The chain uses TRBV10-3 and TRBJ2-3, with 9 positions matching TRBD2. Germline V gene data show CDR1 as ENHRY and CDR2 as SYGVKD. With V trimmed by 0 bases and J by 2 bases, 9 bases remained unmatched. The CDR3 consists of 18 residues. CDR3 DNA: TGTGCCATCAGTGAGTCGACAGAGACTAGCGGCATCACAGATACGCAGTATTTT. It codes for CAISESTETSGITDTQYF.

V is TRBV13 and J is TRBJ1-1; unclear D gene. The germline CDR1 and CDR2 sequences are PRHDT and FYEKMQ (reference sequence). The CDR3 is 12 residues long. The germline V and J ends were trimmed by 4 bases and 6 bases, with 9 bases remaining between them. CDR3 DNA: TGTGCCAGCAGCTCCTGGACCGCTGAAGCTTTCTTT. Encoded protein: CASSSWTAEAFF.

The chain joins TRBV5-8 to TRBJ2-2; 8 bases agree with TRBD1. The V segment lost 3 bases and the J segment 3 bases; nucleotides outside the gene matches: 4. This CDR3 contains 15 residues. CDR1 is SGHTS and CDR2 is YDEGEE in the germline V gene. Here the CDR3 reads CASSSDRVDTGELFF. CDR3 sequence (DNA): TGTGCCAGCAGCTCGGACAGGGTGGACACCGGGGAGCTGTTTTTT.

The chain employs TRBV29-1 and TRBJ1-3; D is uncertain. The germline gives CDR1 SQVTM, CDR2 ANQGSEA. The CDR3 contains 17 residues. The V gene lost 2 bases and the J gene lost 1 base, with 18 bases spanning the gap. The CDR3 nucleotides read TGCAGCGTTGAATTGTTTAGTGAGGCCGGATCTGGAAACACCATATATTTT. It yields the protein CSVELFSEAGSGNTIYF.

This chain joins TRBV7-6 and TRBJ2-7; 9 bases map to TRBD2. The CDR3 covers 16 residues. Germline loops: CDR1 SGHVS, CDR2 FNYEAQ. V shed 7 bases and J 7 bases; nucleotides not matched to a gene: 17. The CDR3 bases are TGTGCCAGCACCAAGGGCAGCGTAGCGGGAGTTGAGGAGCAGTACTTC. This gives the protein CASTKGSVAGVEEQYF. The variable domain in full, completed from reference TRBV7-6 and TRBJ2-7, reads GAGVSQSPRYKVTKRGQDVALRCDPISGHVSLYWYRQALGQGPEFLTYFNYEAQQDKSGLPNDRFSAERPEGSISTLTIQRTEQRDSAMYRCASTKGSVAGVEEQYFGPGTRLTVT.

This sequence joins TRBV7-9 and TRBJ2-5; 8 bases line up with TRBD1. V lost 2 bases and J lost 7; bases outside the gene matches: 12. The CDR3 consists of 16 residues. Germline V CDR1 and CDR2: SEHNR, FQNEAQ (reference sequence). CDR3 sequence reads: CASSLPGQVLGGTQYF. CDR3 nucleotides: TGTGCCAGCAGCTTACCGGGACAGGTCCTCGGTGGGACCCAGTACTTC.

The V call is TRBV28, the J call TRBJ2-5, with D unresolved. Trimming pared 2 bases from V and 10 bases from J, leaving 11 bases between. This CDR3 has 12 residues. Germline V gene data show CDR1 as MDHEN and CDR2 as SYDVKM. The CDR3 loop is CASSLAEHHQYF. The CDR3 nucleotides read TGTGCCAGCAGTTTAGCGGAGCACCACCAGTACTTC.

This rearrangement joins TRBV9 to TRBJ2-2; D gene unclear. Germline CDR1 SGDLS, CDR2 YYNGEE. Trimming stripped 3 bases from V and 4 bases from J, with 7 bases between. This CDR3 is 13 amino acids long. DNA for the CDR3: TGTGCCAGCAGCGCATTGTCCACCGGGGAGCTGTTTTTT. Its translation: CASSALSTGELFF.